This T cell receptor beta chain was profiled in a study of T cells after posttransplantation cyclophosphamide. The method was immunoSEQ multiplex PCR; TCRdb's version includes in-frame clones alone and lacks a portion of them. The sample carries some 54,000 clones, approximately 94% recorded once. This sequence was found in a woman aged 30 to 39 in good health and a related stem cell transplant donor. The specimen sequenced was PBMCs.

The CDR3 DNA reads as TGTGCCATCAGTGAAACCCCGGACCCTACTAGGGAGACCCAGTACTTC. This codes for CAISETPDPTRETQYF. The gene calls are TRBV10-3 and TRBJ2-5; a weak D match, TRBD2 (5 bases). This CDR3 has 16 residues. V gave up 3 bases and J gave up 5 bases, with 19 bases separating them. Germline CDR1 ENHRY, CDR2 SYGVKD.